This T cell receptor (beta chain) stems from a study of early T cells in non-severe SARS-CoV-2 infection. Of note for this clonotype: With a much larger clone just one base away, this may be a read error.

Each cDNA molecule carried a unique molecular identifier. TCRdb used MiXCR to reprocess the 5' RACE reads, holding one entry per CDR3 protein. The sample consists of tens of thousands of distinct CDR3 sequences, around 9% of them appearing once. CDR1 and CDR2 (germline): SGHRS, YFSETQ. This CDR3 has 16 amino acids. Sequencing input: whole blood. This chain uses TRBV5-1 with TRBJ2-2, with 9 bases that match TRBD2. The sequence derives from an adult who was a healthcare worker with PCR-confirmed SARS-CoV-2 infection or an uninfected control (not recorded which). The CDR3: CASSLDSGGTTGEMFF. For the CDR3, the DNA is TGCGCCAGCAGCTTGGATAGCGGGGGAACCACCGGGGAGATGTTTTTT.